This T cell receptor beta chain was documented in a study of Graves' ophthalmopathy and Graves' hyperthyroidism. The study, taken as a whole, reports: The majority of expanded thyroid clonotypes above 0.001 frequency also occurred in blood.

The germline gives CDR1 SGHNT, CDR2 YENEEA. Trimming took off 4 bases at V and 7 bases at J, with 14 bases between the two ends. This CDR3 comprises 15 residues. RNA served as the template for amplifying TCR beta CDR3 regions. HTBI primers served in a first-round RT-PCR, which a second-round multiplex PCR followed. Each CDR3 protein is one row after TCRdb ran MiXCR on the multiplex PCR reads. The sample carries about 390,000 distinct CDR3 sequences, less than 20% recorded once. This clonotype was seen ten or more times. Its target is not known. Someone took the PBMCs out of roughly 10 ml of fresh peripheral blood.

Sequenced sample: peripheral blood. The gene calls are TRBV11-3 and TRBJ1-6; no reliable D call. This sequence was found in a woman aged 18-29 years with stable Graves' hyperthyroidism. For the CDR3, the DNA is TGTGCCAGCAGCTCTGATCCGGGAGAAAATTCACCCCTCCACTTT. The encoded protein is CASSSDPGENSPLHF. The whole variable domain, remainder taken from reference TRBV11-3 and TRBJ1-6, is EAGVVQSPRYKIIEKKQPVAFWCNPISGHNTLYWYLQNLGQGPELLIRYENEEAVDDSQLPKDRFSAERLKGVDSTLKIQPAELGDSAVYLCASSSDPGENSPLHFGNGTRLTVT.